This T cell receptor beta chain is from a study of patients and donors after allogeneic stem cell transplantation. TCRdb re-called the RT-PCR reads with MiXCR, one entry per CDR3 protein. There are about 960,000 distinct CDR3 sequences in the sample; approximately 18% occur only once, and around 5.5% lies in the top ten. Only a few counts were recorded for this clonotype. The sample consisted of blood, either unsorted or a sorted T cell fraction (not recorded which). The TCR was taken from a human donor who was either an allogeneic HSCT recipient or a stem cell or donor lymphocyte infusion donor (not recorded which). It is not recorded whose cells these are; they may come from a transplant donor.

CDR3 nucleotide sequence: TGTGCCAGCAGCTCCCGGGGGAGGGGCCACGGCTACACCTTC. The encoded protein is CASSSRGRGHGYTF. This chain uses TRBV12-3 or TRBV12-4 with TRBJ1-2; tentatively, D is TRBD1 (5 bases). This CDR3 has 14 residues. V was shortened by 6 bases and J by 8 bases, with 19 bases between the two germline ends.